This record covers a single T cell receptor beta chain. The antigen is unknown. Assay: immunoSEQ multiplex PCR; the TCRdb copy retains only in-frame clones and omits some. This sample has roughly 110,000 clones, with 80% to 95% found just once. The data derive from a study of T cell repertoires and HLA-DP antigens. Study background: DNA input averaged approximately 220 ng in sorted CD137+CD4+ and 1,200 ng in pre-culture CD4+.

Points from the study as a whole: Pre-culture clonality, approximately 0.037, was far below sorted CD137+ clonality of about 0.41.

Purity of the untouched CD4+ T cells was about 97.7%. CDR1 and CDR2 (germline): SGHDT, YYEEEE. There are 16 residues in the CDR3. V gave up 4 bases and J gave up 4 bases, with 17 bases separating them. Sequenced sample: CD4+ T cells from PBMCs. The source of this sequence is a woman under 30 in good health and CMV-seronegative. The chain uses TRBV5-6 and TRBJ1-4; D is possibly TRBD1 (5 bases). The CDR3 region has the DNA TGTGCCAGCAGCCCGGCGGGGGGATCATTTAATGAAAAACTGTTTTTT. It codes for CASSPAGGSFNEKLFF.